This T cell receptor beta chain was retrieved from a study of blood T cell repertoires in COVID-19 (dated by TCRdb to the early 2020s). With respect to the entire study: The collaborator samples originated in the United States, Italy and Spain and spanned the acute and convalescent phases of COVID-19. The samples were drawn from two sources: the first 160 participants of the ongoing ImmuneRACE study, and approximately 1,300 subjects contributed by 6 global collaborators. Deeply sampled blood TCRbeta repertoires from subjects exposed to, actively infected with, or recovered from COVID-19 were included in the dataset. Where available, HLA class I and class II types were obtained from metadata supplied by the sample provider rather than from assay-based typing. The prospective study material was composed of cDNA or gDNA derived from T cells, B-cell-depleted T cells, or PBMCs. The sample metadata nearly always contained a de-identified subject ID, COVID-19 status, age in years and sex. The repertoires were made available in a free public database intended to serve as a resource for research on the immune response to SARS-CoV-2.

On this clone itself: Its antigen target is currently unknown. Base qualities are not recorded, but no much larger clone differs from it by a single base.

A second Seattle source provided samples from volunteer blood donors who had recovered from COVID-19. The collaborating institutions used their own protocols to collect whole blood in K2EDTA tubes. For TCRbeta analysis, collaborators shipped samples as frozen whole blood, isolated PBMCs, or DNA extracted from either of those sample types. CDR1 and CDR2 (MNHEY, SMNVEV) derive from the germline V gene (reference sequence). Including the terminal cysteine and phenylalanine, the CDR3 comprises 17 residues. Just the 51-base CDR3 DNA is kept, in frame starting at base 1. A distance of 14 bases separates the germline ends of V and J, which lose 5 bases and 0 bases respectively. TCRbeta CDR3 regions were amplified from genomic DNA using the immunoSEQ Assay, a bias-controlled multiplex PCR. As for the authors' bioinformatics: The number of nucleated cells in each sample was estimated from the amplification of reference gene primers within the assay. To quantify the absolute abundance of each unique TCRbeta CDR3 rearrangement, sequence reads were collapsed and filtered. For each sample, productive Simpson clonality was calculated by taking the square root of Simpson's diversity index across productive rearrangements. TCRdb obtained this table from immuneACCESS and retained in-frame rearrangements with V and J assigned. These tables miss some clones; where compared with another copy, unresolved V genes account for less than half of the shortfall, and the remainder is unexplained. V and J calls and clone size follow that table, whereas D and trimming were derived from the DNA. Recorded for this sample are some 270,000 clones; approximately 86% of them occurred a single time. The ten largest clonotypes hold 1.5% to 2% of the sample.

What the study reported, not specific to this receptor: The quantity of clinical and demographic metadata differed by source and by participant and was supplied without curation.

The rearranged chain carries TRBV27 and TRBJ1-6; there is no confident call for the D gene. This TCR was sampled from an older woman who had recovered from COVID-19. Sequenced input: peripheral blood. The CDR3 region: CASSLPLGSSYNSPLHF. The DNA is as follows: TGTGCCAGCAGTCTTCCCCTGGGGAGCTCCTATAATTCACCCCTCCACTTT.